This T cell receptor beta chain was profiled in a study of blood T cell repertoires in COVID-19. Study background: Sources were T cells, B-cell-depleted T cells, or PBMCs; the material itself was cDNA or gDNA.

Per the original methods: Scientists estimated how many nucleated cells there were by amplifying reference gene primers. Measured with immunoSEQ multiplex PCR; TCRdb has only the in-frame clones, and not every one. From that table come the V and J calls and clone size; the DNA was used to work out D and trimming. Of 280,000 or so clones listed, about 85% are singletons. Trimming at V came to 0 bases and at J to 6 bases, leaving 4 bases not matched to a gene. Germline CDR1 reads MNHEY; CDR2 reads SVGEGT. The CDR3 totals 14 residues. The source of this sequence is a woman aged 45-65 years who had recovered from COVID-19. Sample: PBMCs or T cells enriched from blood (not recorded which). The chain recombines TRBV6-2 or TRBV6-3 with TRBJ1-1; 7 nucleotides agree with TRBD1. CDR3 sequence (DNA): TGTGCCAGCAGTTACTCGGGTCAGGGGGCTGAAGCTTTCTTT. Amino acid sequence: CASSYSGQGAEAFF.